This TCR beta chain was identified in a study of OX40 agonist ivuxolimab in advanced cancers. The data were produced by immunoSEQ multiplex PCR, yet TCRdb's version contains in-frame clones alone and is incomplete. The sample holds 34,000 or so clones, 80% to 95% seen once. The CDR3 has 16 residues. With V trimmed by 3 bases and J by 1 base, 6 bases remained unmatched. The germline gives CDR1 SGDLS, CDR2 YYNGEE. The material sequenced was CD4+ or CD8+ T cells sorted from blood, taken in a trial of the OX40 agonist ivuxolimab. The sequence was collected from an adult with an advanced solid tumor such as melanoma, head and neck, liver or kidney cancer. V usage is TRBV9 and J usage is TRBJ2-3; TRBD2 matches at 9 bases. The CDR3 bases are TGTGCCAGCAGCGAGCCCCAGCGGGAGGGCACAGATACGCAGTATTTT. Residues: CASSEPQREGTDTQYF. The whole variable domain, remainder taken from reference TRBV9 and TRBJ2-3, is DSGVTQTPKHLITATGQRVTLRCSPRSGDLSVYWYQQSLDQGLQFLIQYYNGEERAKGNILERFSAQQFPDLHSELNLSSLELGDSALYFCASSEPQREGTDTQYFGPGTRLTVL.